This entry describes one T cell receptor beta chain. The specificity of this receptor is unknown. This sequence may be a read error, since a much larger clone differs from it by one base. To prepare the library, multiplex PCR was applied. Sequencing instrument: Illumina HiSeq 2500. Following protocols modified from ARM-PCR, the researchers constructed TCRbeta libraries through three rounds of nested PCR with primers (Table S4). Before sequencing, PCR products of 200-500 bp were excised from the gel and purified with the QIAquick gel extraction kit. In the source study's methods: Reads were cleaned with Trimmomatic, merged with FLASH into complete CDR3 sequences, and assigned to V(D)J germline segments with MiTCR. Clonal diversity was computed as the inverse Simpson's index with VDJtools. In-frame sequences without a premature stop codon were defined as productive reads. The raw public reads went through TCRdb reprocessing: fastp at Q25, MiXCR clone calling, in-frame beta chains kept. Entries are consolidated by CDR3 protein sequence, retaining the most common genes and DNA. TCRdb, not the authors, supplied the V and J calls. The sample includes tens of thousands of distinct CDR3 sequences, with around 70% observed a single time. Jointly, the top ten make up around 30% of the sample.

RNA was isolated from bulk unsorted tissue, and RNA quality was assessed with a NanoDrop ND-1000 and an Agilent 2100. Distant non-tumor tissue taken more than 3 cm from the tumor edge was used as the normal lung sample. All donors had newly diagnosed lung cancer, had not received prior chemotherapy, and were admitted for thoracic surgery in China between August and November 2014. Patients who had received previous radiotherapy or chemotherapy, or who had another concurrent cancer, were excluded from the study. Surgical tissue pieces of about 1-2.3 cm3 were preserved in RNAlater solution and were kept at -80 degrees C until use. The sample originates from a study of tumor and adjacent non-tumor tissue in lung cancer (dated by TCRdb to the late 2010s). Some background on the complete study: The cohort included 12 adenocarcinoma, 2 squamous cell carcinoma and 1 small cell lung cancer patients. Ages among the roughly 15 patients ranged from roughly 31 to 76 years, there were ten or so men and 5 women, and disease was at TNM stage I to III. Sequencing generated a total of approximately 130 million productive TCRbeta reads, averaging roughly 3.9 million reads per sample. Using bulk TCRbeta repertoires from approximately 15 lung cancer patients, the study set lung tumor tissue side by side with matched distant non-tumor lung tissue. TCRbeta CDR3 sequencing was performed on under 35 paired specimens, with one tumor sample and one normal lung sample collected per patient. Findings and caveats that apply to the study as a whole: Neither the sequencing platform nor unique molecular identifiers are mentioned in the methods. Only approximately 16 patients were included in the cohort, and the need for larger samples and more detailed clinical data was noted by the authors. Peripheral blood was not sequenced, so blood TCRbeta repertoires were not examined in the lung cancer patients of the study. Younger patients had significantly higher TCR diversity, and higher tumor TCR diversity was associated with shorter overall and disease-free survival. The top 100 clones made up a significantly larger cumulative share of the repertoire in normal lung than in tumor tissue. Tumor tissue showed significantly higher TCR diversity (inverse Simpson) than normal lung tissue, at 431.37 vs 166.20 (P = 0.0075, Mann-Whitney U test).

V ends up 0 bases short and J 0 bases short, with an unmatched junction base count of 4. Looking up the germline V gene (reference sequence) yields CDR1 DFQATT and CDR2 SNEGSKA. Counted from cysteine to phenylalanine, this CDR3 has 16 amino acids. The CDR3 DNA has 48 bases and is translated from base 1. This chain is built from TRBV20-1 and TRBJ2-2; 7 bases in the middle match TRBD2. This TCR was sampled from a woman in her forties or fifties with non-small cell lung cancer. The specimen sequenced was distant non-tumor lung tissue. The nucleotide sequence reads as follows: TGCAGTGCTAGAGACACGGGGAGGGCGAACACCGGGGAGCTGTTTTTT. Its protein reads: CSARDTGRANTGELFF.